A selection of T cell receptor beta chains follows, all from one sample in a study of PD-1 and CTLA-4 blockade in melanoma. Only in-frame clones appear in the TCRdb table, and some are missing; sequencing was by immunoSEQ multiplex PCR. The sample contains roughly 16,000 clones, around 70% of which appear only once. The sequencing here drew on CD8+ T cells from peripheral blood, taken before anti-PD-1 treatment. These receptors were obtained from a human donor with melanoma. Both conserved end residues are trimmed from each CDR3. Clone size is shown for a subset of rows, as once, few, many or a class of expanded clone.

TRBJ1-1 TRBV27 - ASSSHQGFTEAF
TRBJ2-7 TRBV6-5 - ASSYTDRYEQY
TRBJ2-1 TRBV13 - ASSLGPWESYNEQF
TRBJ2-5 TRBV7-2 - ASSLLTGAETQY
TRBJ1-1 TRBV6-5 - ASIPGGRRTEAF
TRBJ2-7 TRBV5-1 once ASSLRQGAGLAISYEQY
TRBJ1-2 TRBV11-2 - ASREGQGDFYSYT
TRBJ2-1 TRBV4-1 - ATGQAPYNEQF
TRBJ2-7 TRBV28 - ASAPGTESYEQY
TRBJ2-1 TRBV14 - ASSRRTRGAYNEQF
TRBJ1-3 TRBV11-2 - ASSRPLGISGNTIY
TRBJ1-4 TRBV4-2 - ASSPTGVAEKLF
TRBJ2-3 TRBV24-1 - ATRTAAGGPTDTQY
TRBJ2-6 TRBV25-1 - ASTHTGRLSGANVLT
TRBJ2-2 TRBV7-9 medium-sized ASSQDAGELF
TRBJ2-5 TRBV7-7 once ASSPSQEPQETQY
TRBJ2-1 TRBV14 - ASSQEVASWGNEQF
TRBJ2-1 TRBV7-6 - ASSLEGRAYSSYNEQF
TRBJ1-6 TRBV6-5 - ASPAGGARNSPLH
TRBJ2-7 TRBV6-5 few ASSYSRQGGDEQY
TRBJ2-5 TRBV7-2 - ASSSAGGARETQY
TRBJ2-1 TRBV7-6 - ASSLEPGKRAQYNEQF
TRBJ2-2 TRBV4-1 - ASSPYEGSGAGELF
TRBJ1-5 TRBV27 - ASSRSVSNQPQH
TRBJ2-1 TRBV30 - AWRNTGYNEQF
TRBJ1-3 TRBV13 hyperexpanded ASSLRIRSGNTIY
TRBJ1-1 TRBV6-5 - ASSIGPEAF
TRBJ2-3 TRBV24-1 - ATSGPRRGLAGSYRSDTQY
TRBJ2-2 TRBV27 - ASSSTGTSGGTGELF
TRBJ2-1 TRBV27 - ASSPWTGYNEQF
TRBJ2-2 TRBV27 once ASSLGLAGATGELF
TRBJ2-5 TRBV12-5 - ASGLGPGDLQETQY
TRBJ2-3 TRBV11-3 once ASSSWTSGRSTDTQY
TRBJ2-7 TRBV28 - ASSLGVASYEQY
TRBJ2-7 TRBV13 - ASSFQRETPYEQY
TRBJ2-7 TRBV5-6 once ASSLESIYEQY
TRBJ1-6 TRBV19 - ATKWAGDYNSPLH
TRBJ2-7 TRBV27 - ASSLRQAYEQY
TRBJ2-3 TRBV4-1 - ASSQEGVATDTQY
TRBJ1-5 TRBV2 - ASSESGVDGQPQH
TRBJ2-1 TRBV10-1 few ASSEVGLLTNEQF
TRBJ1-1 TRBV4-2 - ASSQEDTGEAF
TRBJ1-1 TRBV7-9 - ASSPPRLDTEAF
TRBJ1-4 TRBV5-3 - ARSLLPRTGTLPNEKLF
TRBJ2-1 TRBV10-3 once AISEWDGLENEQF
TRBJ2-1 TRBV2 - ASRTSGPNEQF
TRBJ1-2 TRBV29-1 - SGRTGGADGYT
TRBJ2-6 TRBV25-1 - ASSDRFGSSGANVLT
TRBJ2-7 TRBV20-1 - SASTGLYEQY
TRBJ2-2 TRBV7-6 - ASSLSPGNTGELF
TRBJ2-3 TRBV28 - ASSFSRRVLDDTQY
TRBJ1-5 TRBV27 - ASSLSGADVYSNQPQH
TRBJ1-2 TRBV7-9 - ASSLADLAGRAYGYT
TRBJ2-7 TRBV4-1 few ASSQTSGGSSYEQY
TRBJ2-7 TRBV11-3 - ASSWDSWDSYEQY